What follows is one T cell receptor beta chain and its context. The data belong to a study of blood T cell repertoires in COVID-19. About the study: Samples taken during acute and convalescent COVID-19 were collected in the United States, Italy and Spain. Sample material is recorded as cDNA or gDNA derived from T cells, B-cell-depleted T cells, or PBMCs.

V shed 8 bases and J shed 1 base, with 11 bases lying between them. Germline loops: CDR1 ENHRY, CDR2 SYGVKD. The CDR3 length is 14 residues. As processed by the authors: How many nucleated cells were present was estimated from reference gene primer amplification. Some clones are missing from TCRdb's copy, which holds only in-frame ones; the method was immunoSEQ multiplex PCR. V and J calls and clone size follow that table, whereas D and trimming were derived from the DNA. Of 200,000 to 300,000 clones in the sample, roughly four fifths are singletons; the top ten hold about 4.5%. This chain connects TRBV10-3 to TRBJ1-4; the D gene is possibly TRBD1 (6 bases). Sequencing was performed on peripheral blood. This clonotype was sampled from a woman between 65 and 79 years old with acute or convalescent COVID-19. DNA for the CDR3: TGTGCCATCCGAGGGGGGGTAACTAATGAAAAACTGTTTTTT. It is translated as CAIRGGVTNEKLFF.